This T cell receptor beta chain was sequenced during a study of T cell responses to AZD1222 COVID-19 vaccine. Germline assignment: CDR1 MNHNY and CDR2 SVGAGI (reference sequence). With 2 bases removed from V and 6 bases from J, the gap between germline ends came to 10 bases. This CDR3 is built from 13 residues. Generated by immunoSEQ multiplex PCR, the TCRdb table keeps only in-frame clones and is missing some. The sample has roughly 150,000 clones, around 90% seen once; the top ten hold roughly 6%. The gene calls are TRBV6-6 and TRBJ1-1, with no clear D. The sequence was collected from an adult who received the AZD1222 COVID-19 vaccine. Here the sequenced sample was peripheral blood, taken 28 days after the second AZD1222 dose. CDR3 sequence: CASSYGEGAEAFF. Here the CDR3 DNA reads TGTGCCAGCAGTTACGGGGAAGGTGCTGAAGCTTTCTTT.